Shown below are 24 T cell receptor beta chains from a single sample sequenced in a study of blood T cell repertoires in COVID-19. Produced via immunoSEQ multiplex PCR; TCRdb's table is partial and in-frame only. This sample has about 140,000 clones; roughly three quarters occur once, and the top ten carry approximately 6%. The specimen was PBMCs or T cells enriched from blood (not recorded which). The receptors were gathered from a woman in her 50s who had recovered from COVID-19.

This clone was recorded only once. This chain uses TRBV9 with TRBJ1-1, with unresolved D. CDR1 SGDLS and CDR2 YYNGEE come from the germline V gene. The V end lost 2 bases, the J end lost 3 bases, and 11 bases lay between the germline ends. This CDR3 is 14 amino acids long. The CDR3 protein is CASSVRGLDTEAFF. CDR3 DNA: TGTGCCAGCAGCGTCCGCGGGTTGGACACTGAAGCTTTCTTT.

The count of this clone is one. The chain employs TRBV5-1 and TRBJ1-6; TRBD1 matches at 8 bases. V was clipped by 4 bases and J by 10 bases; unmatched bases: 7. This CDR3 comprises 14 residues. Germline CDR1 SGHRS, CDR2 YFSETQ. The DNA of the CDR3 is TGCGCCAGCAGCCTCCAGGGGGCTGACTCACCCCTCCACTTT. Amino acid sequence: CASSLQGADSPLHF. The whole variable domain, filled in from reference TRBV5-1 and TRBJ1-6, reads KAGVTQTPRYLIKTRGQQVTLSCSPISGHRSVSWYQQTPGQGLQFLFEYFSETQRNKGNFPGRFSGRQFSNSRSEMNVSTLELGDSALYLCASSLQGADSPLHFGNGTRLTVT.

The V and J genes are TRBV3-1 (or the pseudogene TRBV3-2) and TRBJ1-5; no definite D call. CDR3 size: 12 residues. Germline V gene sequence: CDR1 LGHDT, CDR2 YNNKEL (reference sequence). The V and J ends lost 2 bases and 7 bases respectively, with 6 bases between them. CDR3 coding DNA: TGTGCCAGCAGCCAATTTGGCCAGCCCCAGCATTTT. This codes for CASSQFGQPQHF.

The rearrangement joins TRBV7-6 to TRBJ2-1; 7 bases align to TRBD2. CDR1 SGHVS and CDR2 FNYEAQ come from the germline V gene. The trim removed 5 bases at V and 2 bases at J, leaving 15 bases unmatched. The CDR3 sequence is 18 residues long. The CDR3 DNA reads TGTGCCAGCAGCCCCTTAGCGGGCACCACCTCGGCCTACAATGAGCAGTTCTTC. Translating gives CASSPLAGTTSAYNEQFF. The variable domain in full, completed from reference TRBV7-6 and TRBJ2-1, reads GAGVSQSPRYKVTKRGQDVALRCDPISGHVSLYWYRQALGQGPEFLTYFNYEAQQDKSGLPNDRFSAERPEGSISTLTIQRTEQRDSAMYRCASSPLAGTTSAYNEQFFGPGTRLTVL.

The chain links TRBV30 to TRBJ1-1, with D tentatively TRBD1 (5 bases). CDR3 length equals 15 residues. The V end was cut by 1 base, the J end by 4 bases, with 16 bases between. Germline CDR1 and CDR2: GTSNPN and SVGIG (reference sequence). CDR3 amino acids: CAWSDGGTLGTEAFF. For the CDR3, the DNA is TGTGCCTGGAGTGATGGGGGGACCTTGGGCACTGAAGCTTTCTTT.

The gene calls are TRBV29-1 and TRBJ1-3, with D perhaps TRBD1 (6 bases). This CDR3 contains 13 residues. Germline lookup yields CDR1 SQVTM and CDR2 ANQGSEA. V lost 6 bases and J lost 8, with 17 bases in between. In DNA, the CDR3 is TGCAGCGTCAGGGGCCAAATTGAGGACACCATATATTTT. Its translation: CSVRGQIEDTIYF.

This clone has a single count. The chain has TRBV6-5 and TRBJ2-1; 7 bases map to TRBD2. Germline CDR1 and CDR2: MNHEY and SVGAGI. The CDR3 extends over 15 amino acids. V shed 6 bases and J 0 bases; nucleotides not matched to a gene: 5. CDR3 sequence: CASSSGGSSYNEQFF. Written as DNA, the CDR3 is TGTGCCAGCAGCTCCGGGGGGAGCTCCTACAATGAGCAGTTCTTC.

The V and J genes are TRBV30 and TRBJ2-1; the D gene is possibly TRBD2 (7 bases). V lost 0 bases to trimming and J lost 9 bases, with 18 bases between them. Germline V gives CDR1 GTSNPN, CDR2 SVGIG (reference sequence). There are 15 residues in the CDR3. CDR3 protein: CAWSVQTSVQGEQFF. CDR3 coding DNA: TGTGCCTGGAGTGTACAAACTAGCGTACAGGGTGAGCAGTTCTTC. Combining the CDR3 with reference TRBV30 and TRBJ2-1 gives the whole variable domain SQTIHQWPATLVQPVGSPLSLECTVEGTSNPNLYWYRQAAGRGLQLLFYSVGIGQISSEVPQNLSASRPQDRQFILSSKKLLLSDSGFYLCAWSVQTSVQGEQFFGPGTRLTVL.

This chain joins TRBV5-1 and TRBJ2-3; a possible D gene is TRBD2 (5 bases). The ends were cut back, 4 bases at V and 6 bases at J, with 18 bases in the middle. This CDR3 has 15 amino acids. CDR1 and CDR2 from the germline V gene are SGHRS and YFSETQ. As DNA, the CDR3 is TGCGCCAGCAGCCCTCGGACGGCCGGGGAGGATACGCAGTATTTT. This translates into CASSPRTAGEDTQYF. The whole variable domain, filled in from reference TRBV5-1 and TRBJ2-3, reads KAGVTQTPRYLIKTRGQQVTLSCSPISGHRSVSWYQQTPGQGLQFLFEYFSETQRNKGNFPGRFSGRQFSNSRSEMNVSTLELGDSALYLCASSPRTAGEDTQYFGPGTRLTVL.

CDR3 sequence (DNA): TGTGCCAGCGGTAATCTGGGACAGATGAACACTGAAGCTTTCTTT. Translating gives CASGNLGQMNTEAFF. The chain recombines TRBV25-1 with TRBJ1-1, with 7 bases lining up with TRBD1. Germline V gene data show CDR1 as MGHDK and CDR2 as SYGVNS. This CDR3 has 15 amino acids. V gave up 8 bases and J gave up 0 bases; unmatched junction bases: 9.

The sample holds a few counts of this clone. The chain uses TRBV3-1 (or the pseudogene TRBV3-2) and TRBJ2-1, with 7 bases lining up with TRBD2. J lost 2 bases, V lost 3 bases, and 7 bases had no gene match. The CDR3 length is 16 residues. Germline V gives CDR1 LGHDT, CDR2 YNNKEL (reference sequence). The CDR3 nucleotides are TGTGCCAGCAGCCATCAACTCGGGACTACCTACAATGAGCAGTTCTTC. Translated: CASSHQLGTTYNEQFF.

The V gene is TRBV21-1, the J gene TRBJ1-5; no check of the table's D call, TRBD1, against the DNA was made. TRBV21-1 is a known pseudogene. The CDR3 sequence is 17 residues long. This chain's CDR3 is CASSKEDRVDGNQPQHF. CDR3 DNA sequence: TGTGCCAGCAGCAAAGAAGACAGGGTGGATGGCAATCAGCCCCAGCATTTT.

In the case of this clone: Germline and junction disagree at one end, which may indicate a read error. The chain carries TRBV7-2 and TRBJ1-2; 10 positions match TRBD1. CDR1 SGHTA and CDR2 FQGNSA come from the germline V gene. The CDR3 is 13 residues long. The CDR3 loop reads CASSLDRGRGYTF. CDR3 DNA: TGTGCTAGCAGCCTTGACAGGGGGCGAGGCTACACCTTC.

J is TRBJ2-3 and V is TRBV7-2, with 7 bases identical to TRBD1. V shed 3 bases, J shed 2 bases, and the junction held 5 bases outside the gene matches. CDR1 is SGHTA, CDR2 FQGNSA, per germline. The CDR3 totals 15 residues. This CDR3 reads CASSFRTGATDTQYF. CDR3 sequence (DNA): TGTGCCAGCAGCTTTCGAACAGGGGCCACAGATACGCAGTATTTT.

In its sample, this clone was seen a few times. The rearrangement links TRBV10-1 to TRBJ1-3; D ambiguous. Germline V gene sequence: CDR1 WNHNN, CDR2 SYGVQD (reference sequence). Trimming removed 4 bases at V and 1 base at J, with 5 bases between. There are 13 residues in the CDR3. This CDR3 reads CASSGGSGNTIYF. CDR3 nucleotide sequence: TGCGCCAGCAGTGGAGGGTCTGGAAACACCATATATTTT.

V is TRBV27 and J is TRBJ2-2, with D possibly matching TRBD2 (5 bases). The V and J ends lost 6 bases and 0 bases respectively, with 14 bases between them. There are 16 residues in the CDR3. Germline CDR1 is MNHEY and CDR2 is SMNVEV (reference sequence). The CDR3 DNA is TGTGCCAGCAGCTCCCGGGGTCCGGCGAACACCGGGGAGCTGTTTTTT. It codes for CASSSRGPANTGELFF.

This clone was counted only a few times. The chain combines TRBV5-1 with TRBJ2-2; 10 bases line up with TRBD1. V lost 0 bases to trimming and J lost 2 bases; unmatched junction nucleotides: 13. The CDR3 covers 20 residues. In germline, CDR1 is SGHRS, CDR2 YFSETQ. DNA for the CDR3: TGCGCCAGCAGCTTGGTCGTGGCGACAGGGGGCTTCTATAACACCGGGGAGCTGTTTTTT. Protein: CASSLVVATGGFYNTGELFF.

The chain combines TRBV3-1 (or the pseudogene TRBV3-2) with TRBJ1-6; unclear D gene. The germline CDR1 and CDR2 sequences are LGHDT and YNNKEL (reference sequence). The CDR3 is made up of 16 amino acids. V lost 0 bases, J lost 6 bases, and 12 bases lay in between. CDR3 protein: CASSQEAGGLNSPLHF. CDR3 nucleotides: TGTGCCAGCAGCCAAGAAGCAGGTGGCCTTAATTCACCCCTCCACTTT.

In this sample, this clone turned up many times. This chain connects TRBV6-5 to TRBJ1-6; 8 nucleotides agree with TRBD1. CDR1 and CDR2 from the germline V gene are MNHEY and SVGAGI. V was pared by 4 bases and J by 10 bases, with 12 bases of the junction left unmatched. This CDR3 spans 16 amino acids. Written as DNA, the CDR3 is TGTGCCAGCAGTTCTGGATTGCAGGGGGCTAGCTCACCCCTCCACTTT. Translated: CASSSGLQGASSPLHF.

The chain joins TRBV3-1 (or the pseudogene TRBV3-2) to TRBJ2-2; 8 nucleotides align to TRBD2. V lost 4 bases to trimming and J lost 4 bases; unmatched junction nucleotides: 2. This CDR3 contains 14 residues. Germline V gives CDR1 LGHDT, CDR2 YNNKEL (reference sequence). CDR3 coding DNA: TGTGCCAGCAGCCCCGGGGGGGCCACCGGGGAGCTGTTTTTT. Protein sequence: CASSPGGATGELFF.

This CDR3 reads CASRGTTGNTIYF. CDR3 nucleotide sequence: TGTGCCAGCAGAGGGACAACAGGAAACACCATATATTTT. The chain joins TRBV7-9 to TRBJ1-3, with D perhaps TRBD1 (6 bases). CDR1 is SEHNR, CDR2 FQNEAQ, per germline (reference sequence). The germline V and J ends were trimmed by 6 bases and 4 bases, with 10 bases remaining between them. CDR3 length: 13 amino acids.

The chain carries TRBV7-2 and TRBJ2-5, with 8 positions matching TRBD2. Germline CDR1 reads SGHTA; CDR2 reads FQGNSA. J lost 5 bases, V lost 5 bases, and 13 bases had no gene match. There are 16 residues in the CDR3. Written as DNA, the CDR3 is TGTGCCAGCAGCCCGGGGGGGGCAGGGAGGAGGGAGACCCAGTACTTC. Translation: CASSPGGAGRRETQYF.

The chain uses TRBV15 and TRBJ2-1; the match to TRBD1 covers 7 bases. The CDR3 is 16 amino acids. Germline V gene sequence: CDR1 LNHNV, CDR2 YYDKDF (reference sequence). V was clipped by 0 bases and J by 4 bases; unmatched bases: 6. The CDR3 DNA follows: TGTGCCACCAGCAGAGATCAGGGGGTCCGGTACAATGAGCAGTTCTTC. Its translation is CATSRDQGVRYNEQFF.

The V and J genes are TRBV3-1 (or the pseudogene TRBV3-2) and TRBJ1-5; a possible D gene is TRBD1 (5 bases). Looked up from germline, CDR1 is LGHDT and CDR2 is YNNKEL (reference sequence). CDR3 length: 16 amino acids. Trimming pared 3 bases from V and 1 base from J, leaving 13 bases between. The CDR3: CASSQGQGRSNQPQHF. The CDR3 bases are TGTGCCAGCAGCCAGGGCCAGGGCCGGAGCAATCAGCCCCAGCATTTT.